Reported below is one T cell receptor (beta chain). Its antigen is unidentified. The data belong to a study of T cells in narcolepsy. Overall study context: Patients with NT1 or NT2 and healthy control donors were enrolled.

The germline V and J ends were trimmed by 8 bases and 3 bases, with 17 bases remaining between them. The CDR3 has 14 amino acids. Germline loops: CDR1 MNHEY, CDR2 SMNVEV (reference sequence). The method was immunoSEQ multiplex PCR; TCRdb's version includes in-frame clones alone and lacks a portion of them. Of tens of thousands of clones listed, about four fifths are singletons. Findings and limits, study-wide: HCRT-specific and TRIB2-specific autoreactive clonotypes appeared among same-patient CSF and blood CD4+ clonotypes.

Sample: memory (CD45RA-) CD4+ T cells from blood. V and J are TRBV27 and TRBJ2-7; unclear D gene. The receptor comes from a human donor in good health. The CDR3: CASGLSGSYYEQYF. CDR3 DNA sequence: TGTGCCAGCGGGTTATCGGGCTCCTACTACGAGCAGTACTTC.